These 21 T cell receptor beta chains were all obtained from the same sample, sequenced in a study of blood T cell repertoires in COVID-19. Method: immunoSEQ multiplex PCR; TCRdb's copy keeps in-frame clones and lacks some. Of about 380,000 clones in the sample, roughly 87% were seen once. The sample taken for sequencing was PBMCs or T cells enriched from blood (not recorded which). The receptors come from a woman in her twenties or thirties who had recovered from COVID-19.

The chain combines TRBV12-3 or TRBV12-4 with TRBJ1-1; D is possibly TRBD1 (5 bases). CDR3 size: 13 residues. Trimming pared 3 bases from V and 4 bases from J, leaving 9 bases between. CDR3 loop: CASSLGRATEAFF. In DNA form, the CDR3 reads TGTGCCAGCAGTTTGGGCAGGGCCACTGAAGCTTTCTTT.

The chain uses TRBV5-6 and TRBJ2-1, with 7 bases fitting TRBD2. CDR3 size: 13 residues. The trim removed 4 bases at V and 8 bases at J, leaving 6 bases unmatched. The germline gives CDR1 SGHDT, CDR2 YYEEEE. The CDR3 bases are TGTGCCAGCAGCGGGGACTATGGGGATGAGCAGTTCTTC. Translating gives CASSGDYGDEQFF.

The CDR3: CASSPISPTSGNYNEQFF. Here the CDR3 DNA reads TGTGCCAGCAGCCCCATTTCCCCGACTAGCGGGAATTACAATGAGCAGTTCTTC. This rearrangement joins TRBV11-2 to TRBJ2-1, with 11 bases aligning to TRBD2. V gave up 5 bases and J gave up 4 bases; unmatched junction bases: 13. This CDR3 is 18 amino acids long. Per germline, CDR1 SGHAT and CDR2 FQNNGV.

Written as DNA, the CDR3 is TGCGCCAGCAGCGCTCAGGGGTCACCCGACGAGCAGTACTTC. Translated, it gives CASSAQGSPDEQYF. The rearrangement joins TRBV5-1 to TRBJ2-7; D possibly corresponds to TRBD1 (6 bases). The CDR3 has 14 amino acids. Per the germline V gene, CDR1 is SGHRS and CDR2 is YFSETQ. The ends were cut back, 4 bases at V and 5 bases at J, with 16 bases in the middle.

The chain recombines TRBV19 with TRBJ1-3; maybe TRBD1 (5 bases). The CDR3 contains 15 residues. CDR1 is LNHDA and CDR2 is SQIVND in the germline V gene (reference sequence). V was pared by 2 bases and J by 2 bases, with 10 bases between. In DNA form, the CDR3 reads TGTGCCAGTAGTATACGGGGGGACCCTGGAAACACCATATATTTT. Amino acid sequence: CASSIRGDPGNTIYF.

This chain links TRBV23-1 with TRBJ2-2; D perhaps matches TRBD1 (5 bases). TRBV23-1 is treated as an ORF (open reading frame) with a function not yet certain. The ends were cut back, 7 bases at V and 1 base at J, with 7 bases in the middle. The CDR3 spans 13 residues. The CDR3 sequence is CASTGKNTGELFF. The CDR3 region has the DNA TGCGCCAGCACAGGGAAGAACACCGGGGAGCTGTTTTTT.

V gene TRBV5-6 combines with J gene TRBJ2-3; maybe TRBD2 (6 bases). The CDR3 loop spans 15 amino acids. V was trimmed by 0 bases and J by 1 base, leaving 9 bases between them. CDR1 and CDR2 from the germline V gene are SGHDT and YYEEEE. CDR3 sequence (DNA): TGTGCCAGCAGCTTGGGGGACTCCCGCACAGATACGCAGTATTTT. This codes for CASSLGDSRTDTQYF.

The table lists this clone with a count of one. The CDR3 DNA reads TGCGCCAGCAGCTACGGACTAGCGACCAATGAGCAGTTCTTC. It translates to CASSYGLATNEQFF. The chain is built from TRBV5-1 and TRBJ2-1; 9 bases align to TRBD2. This CDR3 has 14 residues. The junction had 4 bases not matched to a gene; V was cut back by 3 bases and J by 6 bases. Looked up from germline, CDR1 is SGHRS and CDR2 is YFSETQ. Based on the CDR3 plus reference TRBV5-1 and TRBJ2-1, the full variable domain is KAGVTQTPRYLIKTRGQQVTLSCSPISGHRSVSWYQQTPGQGLQFLFEYFSETQRNKGNFPGRFSGRQFSNSRSEMNVSTLELGDSALYLCASSYGLATNEQFFGPGTRLTVL.

This rearrangement joins TRBV5-1 to TRBJ2-3, with 10 bases aligning to TRBD1. With V trimmed by 4 bases and J by 4 bases, 6 bases remained unmatched. CDR1 and CDR2 (germline): SGHRS, YFSETQ. The CDR3 runs 15 residues. The CDR3 loop reads CASSPGQGLADTQYF. CDR3 sequence (DNA): TGCGCCAGCAGCCCGGGACAGGGGTTGGCAGATACGCAGTATTTT.

The chain employs TRBV28 and TRBJ2-1; D not certain. Germline V gene sequence: CDR1 MDHEN, CDR2 SYDVKM. The CDR3 covers 13 residues. V dropped 5 bases and J dropped 0 bases, with 5 bases sitting between them. The CDR3 DNA reads as TGTGCCAGCAGTCCGAGCTCCTACAATGAGCAGTTCTTC. It translates to CASSPSSYNEQFF.

In nucleotides, the CDR3 is TGTGCCACCTCCCTGGGGGGGGGTACCGGGGAGCTGTTTTTT. Translating it yields CATSLGGGTGELFF. The gene calls are TRBV11-2 and TRBJ2-2, with 7 bases fitting TRBD2. The CDR3 totals 14 residues. Germline V gives CDR1 SGHAT, CDR2 FQNNGV. The V and J ends lost 10 bases and 5 bases, in that order; junction bases with no gene match: 10.

The chain combines TRBV7-9 with TRBJ2-7, with a tentative D call TRBD2 (6 bases). Trimming cost V 5 bases and J 5 bases, with 19 bases left between them. The CDR3 runs to 15 residues. From germline, CDR1 is SEHNR and CDR2 FQNEAQ (reference sequence). The chain's CDR3 is CASSAQSGLGDEQYF. The CDR3 DNA reads TGTGCCAGCAGCGCCCAGAGCGGGTTGGGCGACGAGCAGTACTTC.

The V gene is TRBV28, the J gene TRBJ2-7, with a possible D match to TRBD2 (5 bases). The germline V and J ends were trimmed by 11 bases and 2 bases, with 19 bases remaining between them. The CDR3 totals 14 residues. Germline V gene data show CDR1 as MDHEN and CDR2 as SYDVKM. In nucleotides, the CDR3 is TGTGCCTCCTCCCTCGGTCGGGGTCCCTACGAGCAGTACTTC. Its protein is CASSLGRGPYEQYF.

This clone was recorded only once. The genes are TRBV14 and TRBJ1-2; no clear D. Trimming shortened V by 2 bases and J by 7 bases, and 14 bases separated the two germline ends. The germline V gene encodes CDR1 SGHDN and CDR2 FVKESK. The CDR3 is 14 amino acids. The CDR3 protein is CASSQSKERGGYTF. DNA for the CDR3: TGTGCCAGCAGCCAAAGCAAGGAGAGAGGTGGCTACACCTTC.

This chain connects TRBV16 to TRBJ1-2; 12 bases are a match to TRBD1. This CDR3 is built from 15 residues. The J segment lost 7 bases and the V segment lost 5 bases, leaving 8 bases of the junction unmatched. The V gene's germline CDR1 is KGHSY and CDR2 FQNENV. The CDR3 DNA sequence: TGTGCCAGCAGCTATTCCGGGACAGGGGGCTCTGGCTACACCTTC. Translation: CASSYSGTGGSGYTF. Filled out from reference TRBV16 and TRBJ1-2, the complete variable domain reads GEEVAQTPKHLVRGEGQKAKLYCAPIKGHSYVFWYQQVLKNEFKFLISFQNENVFDETGMPKERFSAKCLPNSPCSLEIQATKLEDSAVYFCASSYSGTGGSGYTFGSGTRLTVV.

To note about this clone: Other DNA sequences of this sample code for an identical CDR3. The chain carries TRBV4-1 and TRBJ1-5; D is undetermined. Germline CDR1 MGHRA, CDR2 YSYEKL. The ends were cut back, 1 base at V and 0 bases at J, with 7 bases in the middle. The CDR3 runs to 15 residues. For the CDR3, the DNA is TGCGCCAGCAGCCAAGTCGGAGTTAGCAATCAGCCCCAGCATTTT. As protein: CASSQVGVSNQPQHF.

CDR3 residues: CASSLVPNKKEQYF. In DNA form, the CDR3 reads TGTGCCAGCAGCTTAGTTCCGAACAAAAAAGAGCAGTACTTC. The chain links TRBV7-2 to TRBJ2-7, with D unclear. CDR3 length equals 14 residues. Germline V gene lookup returns CDR1 SGHTA and CDR2 FQGNSA. V was trimmed by 1 base and J by 7 bases, leaving 14 bases between them.

The CDR3 region is CASSVGGGLSNEQFF. CDR3 coding DNA: TGTGCCAGCAGTGTTGGCGGGGGACTGAGCAATGAGCAGTTCTTC. This chain uses TRBV2 with TRBJ2-1; 7 bases line up with TRBD2. This CDR3 is 15 amino acids long. Trimming at V came to 4 bases and at J to 6 bases, leaving 9 bases not matched to a gene. Germline-derived CDR1 and CDR2 are SNHLY and FYNNEI.

The J gene is TRBJ2-5, the V gene TRBV7-2; perhaps TRBD2 as D (5 bases). The CDR3 spans 15 residues. Germline CDR1 reads SGHTA; CDR2 reads FQGNSA. V was trimmed by 5 bases and J by 5 bases, leaving 18 bases between them. CDR3 sequence (DNA): TGTGCCAGCAGCCCAGTGGGGAGAGCTTGGGAGACCCAGTACTTC. It yields the protein CASSPVGRAWETQYF.

The V call is TRBV4-2, the J call TRBJ2-7; tentative D call: TRBD1 (6 bases). Trimming took 0 bases from V and 3 from J, leaving 15 bases between them. The CDR3 consists of 16 residues. Germline V CDR1 and CDR2: LGHNA, YNFKEQ. CDR3 amino acids: CASSQELQGQIYEQYF. The CDR3 DNA follows: TGTGCCAGCAGCCAAGAGTTGCAAGGACAGATCTACGAGCAGTACTTC.

As regards this clone: Additional DNA sequences in this sample encode the identical CDR3. V gene TRBV12-3 or TRBV12-4 combines with J gene TRBJ1-1, with D possibly being TRBD1 (5 bases). The CDR3 extends over 13 amino acids. V dropped 6 bases and J dropped 0 bases, with 8 bases sitting between them. The CDR3 reads CASSLTVNTEAFF. For the CDR3, the DNA is TGTGCCAGCAGCCTGACAGTGAACACTGAAGCTTTCTTT.